The sequence of this TCR beta chain was determined in a study of T cells after yellow fever vaccination. This clonotype appeared many times. Antigen unknown. TCRdb analysed the 5' RACE reads with MiXCR anew, one entry per CDR3 protein. The data show 200,000 to 300,000 distinct CDR3 sequences, 6.5% to 7.5% seen once. Findings and caveats of the study: Most clones from primary vaccination resurfaced after the booster (around 97% CD4, around 90% CD8).

This CDR3 comprises 14 residues. J gave up 5 bases and V 5 bases, and 5 bases lay outside the gene matches. The sample in question was CD4+ T cells sorted from PBMCs, obtained on the day of the yellow fever booster vaccination. V usage is TRBV12-3 or TRBV12-4 and J usage is TRBJ1-1, with 10 positions matching TRBD1. This receptor was obtained from a young man who received the YFV17D yellow fever vaccine. The CDR3 nucleotides are TGTGCCAGCAGTCGGGGACAGGGGTTTACTGAAGCTTTCTTT. The encoded protein is CASSRGQGFTEAFF.